One T cell receptor (beta chain) is described in this entry. The antigen is unknown. The sample is drawn from a study of T cell repertoires in aging, cancer and after chemotherapy. Study-level background: About 10 million TCR reads made up the full dataset.

The trim removed 4 bases at V and 8 bases at J, leaving 14 bases unmatched. Germline assignment: CDR1 SGHRS and CDR2 YFSETQ. The CDR3 extends over 16 amino acids. General observations from the study: Loss of evenness, beyond lost richness, contributed to age-related TCR diversity decline in cancer patients. In each cancer cohort, median generation probability increased across chemotherapy, suggesting thymic output rebounded. Compared with age-matched healthy donors, untreated hematological or solid cancer patients showed higher blood TCR clonality.

Multiplex touch-down PCR with TRB-A/B primers amplified rearranged V-D-J TRB sequences. TCRdb redid the calling of the multiplex PCR reads with MiXCR, one entry per CDR3 protein. The sample consists of about 11,000 distinct CDR3 sequences, approximately 32% of them appearing once. Amplification of TCR beta used genomic DNA extracted from peripheral blood. The chain couples TRBV5-1 to TRBJ2-1, with 8 bases lining up with TRBD2. The clonotype comes from a human donor in good health. The donor label of this sample is uncertain. The sequencing input was blood. CDR3 bases: TGCGCCAGCAGCCCCCTAATGCGGGGGGTTATAGATGAGCAGTTCTTC. It codes for CASSPLMRGVIDEQFF.